This is a list of T cell receptor beta chains from one sample in a study of blood T cell repertoires in COVID-19. TCRdb's copy holds only in-frame clones and misses some; the assay was immunoSEQ multiplex PCR. The table shows about 150,000 clones, with 80% to 85% occurring only once. Sequenced material: PBMCs or T cells enriched from blood (not recorded which). These receptors originate from a man in his 70s who had been exposed to COVID-19. CDR3s include the opening cysteine and the closing phenylalanine or tryptophan. A D gene is named only where the DNA matches it firmly. Only some rows state a clone size, as once, few, many or a class for expanded clones.

J: TRBJ1-1
V: TRBV24-1
size: NA
D: NA
DNA: TGTGCCACCAGTGATTCGGACAGAACTGAAGCTTTCTTT
CDR3: CATSDSDRTEAFF

J: TRBJ2-5
V: TRBV4-2
size: NA
D: TRBD2
DNA: TGTGCCAGCAGCGTAGGGACTAGCCAGGAGACCCAGTACTTC
CDR3: CASSVGTSQETQYF

J: TRBJ2-7
V: TRBV5-5
size: NA
D: TRBD1
DNA: TGTGCCAGCAGCTCGGTTGCGCAGGGGGCGTACGAGCAGTACTTC
CDR3: CASSSVAQGAYEQYF

J: TRBJ2-7
V: TRBV7-2
size: NA
D: TRBD2
DNA: TGTGCCAGCAGCTTAGGTCCTAGCGGGTTGGGGCCCTACGAGCAGTACTTC
CDR3: CASSLGPSGLGPYEQYF

J: TRBJ1-1
V: TRBV4-3
size: NA
D: TRBD1
DNA: TGCGCCAGCAGCCAGAGACAGGGGGGCGACACTGAAGCTTTCTTT
CDR3: CASSQRQGGDTEAFF

J: TRBJ2-1
V: TRBV2
size: NA
D: TRBD1
DNA: TGTGCCAGCAGCCGGACAGGGGGCTCCTACAATGAGCAGTTCTTC
CDR3: CASSRTGGSYNEQFF

J: TRBJ1-4
V: TRBV28
size: few
D: NA
DNA: TGTGCCAGCAGTTCCGGGACTGTGACTAATGAAAAACTGTTTTTT
CDR3: CASSSGTVTNEKLFF

J: TRBJ2-5
V: TRBV29-1
size: NA
D: TRBD1
DNA: TGCAGCGTTGTTGGTGGGACAGGGGGTGGGGTAGAGACCCAGTACTTC
CDR3: CSVVGGTGGGVETQYF

J: TRBJ2-5
V: TRBV9
size: NA
D: NA
DNA: TGTGCCAGCAGCGTAGACGGGTGGCAGACCCAGTACTTC
CDR3: CASSVDGWQTQYF

J: TRBJ2-5
V: TRBV5-4
size: NA
D: NA
DNA: TGTGCCAGCAGCTTGGAAGGTAGCGGATGGGGAGAGACCCAGTACTTC
CDR3: CASSLEGSGWGETQYF

J: TRBJ2-1
V: TRBV9
size: NA
D: TRBD2
DNA: TGTGCCAGCAGCCCGAGCGGGGGGTACTACAATGAGCAGTTCTTC
CDR3: CASSPSGGYYNEQFF

J: TRBJ2-2
V: TRBV7-9
size: NA
D: TRBD2
DNA: TGTGCCTCCCAGCGGGGGGCCTTCACCGGGGAGCTGTTTTTT
CDR3: CASQRGAFTGELFF

J: TRBJ2-7
V: TRBV29-1
size: NA
D: TRBD1
DNA: TGCAGCGCTGCGACAGGGATGGCCGAGCAGTACTTC
CDR3: CSAATGMAEQYF

J: TRBJ2-5
V: TRBV2
size: NA
D: TRBD2
DNA: TGTGCCAGCAAGACTAGCGGGGGGGCTTACGAGACCCAGTACTTC
CDR3: CASKTSGGAYETQYF

J: TRBJ2-7
V: TRBV5-1
size: few
D: TRBD1
DNA: TGCGCCAGCAGCAGAACCTCCACCGGGACAGGGAGCTTCGAGCAGTACTTC
CDR3: CASSRTSTGTGSFEQYF

J: TRBJ1-2
V: TRBV19
size: NA
D: NA
DNA: TGTGCCAGTAGTATCCAGGGGAACTATGGCTACACCTTC
CDR3: CASSIQGNYGYTF

J: TRBJ1-1
V: TRBV7-2
size: once
D: NA
DNA: TGTGCCAGCAGCTTAGGGAGACTGGCGGACACTGAAGCTTTCTTT
CDR3: CASSLGRLADTEAFF

J: TRBJ2-3
V: TRBV30
size: many
D: NA
DNA: TGTGCCTGGAGTCGGTTAGAGATGACAGATACGCAGTATTTT
CDR3: CAWSRLEMTDTQYF

J: TRBJ2-2
V: TRBV7-2
size: few
D: NA
DNA: TGTGCCAGCAGCTTACGGGGACTTCCCAACACCGGGGAGCTGTTTTTT
CDR3: CASSLRGLPNTGELFF

J: TRBJ2-7
V: TRBV27
size: NA
D: NA
DNA: TGTGCCAGCAGTTTACGAGGGGGAACCTACGAGCAGTACTTC
CDR3: CASSLRGGTYEQYF

J: TRBJ1-1
V: TRBV7-2
size: NA
D: NA
DNA: TGTGCCAGCAGCTTAGGACAGGCCTACACTGAAGCTTTCTTT
CDR3: CASSLGQAYTEAFF

J: TRBJ2-2
V: TRBV7-2
size: NA
D: NA
DNA: TGTGCCAGCCAGGGGGGCGGGCACACCGGGGAGCTGTTTTTT
CDR3: CASQGGGHTGELFF

J: TRBJ1-3
V: TRBV9
size: NA
D: NA
DNA: TGTGCCAGCAGCGTAGACGGCTCTGGAAACACCATATATTTT
CDR3: CASSVDGSGNTIYF

J: TRBJ2-3
V: TRBV19
size: NA
D: TRBD2
DNA: TGTGCCACCGGAGGGGGACTAGCGGGAACAGATACGCAGTATTTT
CDR3: CATGGGLAGTDTQYF

J: TRBJ1-5
V: TRBV19
size: NA
D: TRBD1
DNA: TGTGCCAGTAGTGCAGGGACAGGGGGCGGGGATCAGCCCCAGCATTTT
CDR3: CASSAGTGGGDQPQHF

J: TRBJ1-5
V: TRBV7-2
size: NA
D: TRBD1
DNA: TGTGCCAGCAGCTTTGGGACAGGTTATAGCAATCAGCCCCAGCATTTT
CDR3: CASSFGTGYSNQPQHF

J: TRBJ1-5
V: TRBV12-5
size: NA
D: TRBD1
DNA: TGTGCTAGTGGTTTGGTACGCCACAGGGGGCGGATTTACAATCAGCCCCAGCATTTT
CDR3: CASGLVRHRGRIYNQPQHF

J: TRBJ1-6
V: TRBV6-4
size: NA
D: NA
DNA: TGTGCCAGCAGTGACTCTCGCGTAATTAATTCACCCCTCCACTTT
CDR3: CASSDSRVINSPLHF

J: TRBJ2-3
V: TRBV27
size: NA
D: NA
DNA: TGTGCCAGCAGTCTGAGCCCCATTAGCACAGATACGCAGTATTTT
CDR3: CASSLSPISTDTQYF

J: TRBJ2-1
V: TRBV29-1
size: NA
D: TRBD2
DNA: TGCAGCGTTGCTAGCGGCTCCTACAATGAGCAGTTCTTC
CDR3: CSVASGSYNEQFF

J: TRBJ1-5
V: TRBV19
size: NA
D: NA
DNA: TGTGCCAGTAGTATTTCAGGGACACACCCTTATCAGCCCCAGCATTTT
CDR3: CASSISGTHPYQPQHF

J: TRBJ1-2
V: TRBV24-1
size: NA
D: NA
DNA: TGTGCCACCGGAGGAGGGTGGGGCGGCTACACCTTC
CDR3: CATGGGWGGYTF

J: TRBJ2-7
V: TRBV5-1
size: NA
D: NA
DNA: TGCGCCAGCAGCTTGCAGGGGGGAATAGGCGAGCAGTACTTC
CDR3: CASSLQGGIGEQYF

J: TRBJ2-1
V: TRBV6-5
size: NA
D: NA
DNA: TGTGCCAGCAGTCCATCAGGGAATGGGAATGAGCAGTTCTTC
CDR3: CASSPSGNGNEQFF

J: TRBJ2-2
V: TRBV19
size: NA
D: TRBD2
DNA: TGTGCCAGTAGTCCCGGGACTAGCGGGAGCAGGGAGCTGTTTTTT
CDR3: CASSPGTSGSRELFF

J: TRBJ1-4
V: TRBV28
size: NA
D: NA
DNA: TGTGCCAGCAGTTTATCGGGGGCAACTAATGAAAAACTGTTTTTT
CDR3: CASSLSGATNEKLFF